The rows below give T cell receptor beta chains drawn from one sample of a study of blood T cell repertoires in COVID-19. Clones were read by immunoSEQ multiplex PCR, and TCRdb kept only the in-frame ones, dropping some. The sample yields more than 95,000 clones, roughly 87% seen once. The sample was peripheral blood. Receptors originate from an elderly man with acute or convalescent COVID-19. CDR3s include the opening cysteine and the closing phenylalanine or tryptophan. D genes are given only for firm matches. Clone size is stated in some rows and not others, as once, few, many or a class when expanded.

>TRBJ2-7|-|-|TRBV19
CASSTPRGVSYEQYF
TGTGCCAGTAGTACGCCCCGGGGAGTCTCCTACGAGCAGTACTTC
>TRBJ1-1|-|TRBD1|TRBV19
CASRPPQGGNTEAFF
TGTGCCAGTAGACCACCACAGGGGGGCAACACTGAAGCTTTCTTT
>TRBJ2-7|-|TRBD2|TRBV4-3
CASSQEWTSGTYEQYF
TGCGCCAGCAGCCAAGAGTGGACTAGCGGGACTTACGAGCAGTACTTC
>TRBJ2-7|-|TRBD2|TRBV15
CATSRVATSGGYEQYF
TGTGCCACCAGCAGGGTGGCGACTAGCGGGGGCTACGAGCAGTACTTC
>TRBJ1-6|-|TRBD1|TRBV7-8
CASSFQDRGSSYNSPLHF
TGTGCCAGCAGCTTTCAAGACAGGGGCAGCTCCTATAATTCACCCCTCCACTTT
>TRBJ2-1|-|-|TRBV12-2
CASRLATGYEQFF
TGTGCAAGTCGCTTAGCGACAGGGTATGAGCAGTTCTTC
>TRBJ1-1|-|-|TRBV11-2
CASSLTSMNTEAFF
TGTGCCAGCAGCTTGACAAGTATGAACACTGAAGCTTTCTTT
>TRBJ2-3|once|TRBD2|TRBV19
CASSIRLAGSTDTQYF
TGTGCCAGTAGTATAAGACTAGCGGGTTCTACAGATACGCAGTATTTT
>TRBJ1-2|-|-|TRBV7-8
CASSLAGTKYGYTF
TGTGCCAGCAGCTTAGCCGGGACAAAGTATGGCTACACCTTC
>TRBJ2-2|-|-|TRBV10-1
CASSELTGELFF
TGCGCCAGCAGTGAACTCACCGGGGAGCTGTTTTTT
>TRBJ2-5|-|TRBD1|TRBV29-1
CSVRQGVGETQYF
TGCAGCGTTCGACAGGGGGTGGGGGAGACCCAGTACTTC
>TRBJ1-1|-|TRBD1|TRBV7-2
CASSLATGGIAEAFF
TGTGCCAGCAGCTTAGCGACAGGGGGTATCGCTGAAGCTTTCTTT
>TRBJ1-1|once|-|TRBV9
CASSSQNTEAFF
TGTGCCAGCAGCTCACAAAACACTGAAGCTTTCTTT
>TRBJ2-1|-|TRBD1|TRBV7-2
CASRTGGINEQFF
TGTGCCAGCAGGACAGGGGGTATCAATGAGCAGTTCTTC
>TRBJ2-1|-|-|TRBV11-2
CASTPSSYNEQFF
TGTGCCAGCACTCCCAGCTCCTACAATGAGCAGTTCTTC
>TRBJ2-2|once|-|TRBV3-1/TRBV3-2
CASSQLVNTGELFF
TGTGCCAGCAGCCAGTTAGTGAACACCGGGGAGCTGTTTTTT
>TRBJ1-2|many|TRBD1|TRBV28
CASSSPGTGDGYTF
TGTGCCAGCAGTTCACCCGGGACAGGGGATGGCTACACCTTC
>TRBJ2-7|-|TRBD1|TRBV5-1
CASSGGTGSSYEQYF
TGCGCCAGCAGCGGGGGGACAGGCAGTTCCTACGAGCAGTACTTC
>TRBJ2-7|-|-|TRBV11-2
CASSKQGYEQYF
TGTGCCAGCAGCAAACAGGGATACGAGCAGTACTTC
>TRBJ2-7|-|TRBD2|TRBV28
CASSTGLAASYEQYF
TGTGCCAGCAGTACGGGACTAGCCGCTTCCTACGAGCAGTACTTC
>TRBJ1-1|few|TRBD1|TRBV5-4
CASRRQGPNTEAFF
TGTGCCAGCAGACGACAGGGCCCGAACACTGAAGCTTTCTTT
>TRBJ2-1|-|-|TRBV25-1
CASRKPGTTLTNNEQFF
TGTGCCAGCAGAAAACCCGGGACAACCCTTACCAACAATGAGCAGTTCTTC
>TRBJ1-4|-|TRBD1|TRBV18
CASSPDRVREKLFF
TGTGCCAGCTCACCGGACAGGGTCAGAGAAAAACTGTTTTTT
>TRBJ2-1|-|-|TRBV11-3
CASSLDGVSSYNEQFF
TGTGCCAGCAGCTTGGACGGGGTGAGCTCCTACAATGAGCAGTTCTTC
>TRBJ1-4|-|TRBD1|TRBV16
CASSPGGATNEKLFF
TGTGCCAGCAGCCCAGGGGGAGCAACTAATGAAAAACTGTTTTTT
>TRBJ1-1|-|-|TRBV6-5
CATGSELGNTEAFF
TGTGCCACGGGAAGTGAGTTGGGGAACACTGAAGCTTTCTTT
>TRBJ1-1|-|TRBD1|TRBV7-2
CASRGTGITEAFF
TGTGCCAGCAGGGGGACAGGGATAACTGAAGCTTTCTTT
>TRBJ1-1|-|-|TRBV6-1
CASSERGGDTEAFF
TGTGCCAGCAGTGAAAGGGGGGGAGACACTGAAGCTTTCTTT
>TRBJ2-1|-|-|TRBV19
CASSTGVYNEQFF
TGTGCCAGTAGTACAGGGGTATACAATGAGCAGTTCTTC
>TRBJ1-4|-|-|TRBV27
CASSLSMGSLEKLFF
TGTGCCAGCAGTTTATCGATGGGGAGCCTTGAAAAACTGTTTTTT
>TRBJ1-4|-|-|TRBV5-1
CASSLALQGNEKLFF
TGCGCCAGCAGCTTGGCCCTGCAGGGGAATGAAAAACTGTTTTTT
>TRBJ1-1|-|-|TRBV19
CASSRETPNTEAFF
TGTGCCAGTAGTCGGGAGACACCTAACACTGAAGCTTTCTTT
>TRBJ2-7|-|-|TRBV19
CASSIGRGNSYEQYF
TGTGCCAGTAGTATAGGTCGCGGGAACTCCTACGAGCAGTACTTC
>TRBJ1-5|-|-|TRBV19
CASSWGREGNQPQHF
TGTGCCAGTAGTTGGGGCAGGGAAGGGAATCAGCCCCAGCATTTT
>TRBJ1-4|-|TRBD1|TRBV27
CASSLTRQGGEKLFF
TGTGCCAGCAGTTTAACTCGACAGGGCGGAGAAAAACTGTTTTTT
>TRBJ2-7|-|-|TRBV19
CASSAQRSYEQYF
TGTGCCAGTAGCGCCCAGCGCTCCTACGAGCAGTACTTC
>TRBJ1-5|-|-|TRBV11-2
CASSPGPGGDQPQHF
TGTGCCAGCAGCCCAGGGCCGGGGGGGGATCAGCCCCAGCATTTT
>TRBJ2-1|-|-|TRBV30
CAWKAGSYNEQFF
TGTGCCTGGAAGGCGGGTTCCTACAATGAGCAGTTCTTC
>TRBJ2-5|-|TRBD2|TRBV4-1
CASSQDGAGGQETQYF
TGCGCCAGCAGCCAAGATGGTGCGGGGGGTCAAGAGACCCAGTACTTC
>TRBJ2-1|few|TRBD1|TRBV5-8
CASSPLRGGTGSNEQFF
TGTGCCAGCAGCCCCTTGCGAGGCGGGACAGGGTCCAATGAGCAGTTCTTC
>TRBJ2-7|once|TRBD1|TRBV5-1
CASSLGMTGGPYEQYF
TGCGCCAGCAGCTTGGGAATGACAGGGGGACCCTACGAGCAGTACTTC
>TRBJ2-2|few|-|TRBV6-5
CASSYVRRSTGELFF
TGTGCCAGCAGTTACGTGAGGAGATCCACCGGGGAGCTGTTTTTT
>TRBJ2-1|-|TRBD1|TRBV25-1
CASSDAGGAGNEQFF
TGTGCCAGCAGTGATGCAGGGGGCGCGGGGAATGAGCAGTTCTTC
>TRBJ1-1|-|TRBD1|TRBV7-2
CASSLSTGVTEAFF
TGTGCCAGCAGCTTATCAACAGGGGTCACTGAAGCTTTCTTT
>TRBJ1-4|-|TRBD1|TRBV28
CASSLPGGTATNEKLFF
TGTGCCAGCAGTCTCCCAGGGGGGACAGCGACTAATGAAAAACTGTTTTTT
>TRBJ2-2|-|-|TRBV11-2
CASSQAFTGELFF
TGTGCCAGCAGCCAAGCCTTCACCGGGGAGCTGTTTTTT
>TRBJ1-4|-|-|TRBV28
CASSPGAVYNEKLFF
TGTGCCAGCAGTCCAGGGGCAGTTTATAATGAAAAACTGTTTTTT
>TRBJ1-2|-|TRBD1|TRBV6-1
CASSEAHRGSYGYTF
TGTGCCAGCAGTGAAGCGCACAGGGGTTCCTATGGCTACACCTTC
>TRBJ1-1|once|-|TRBV7-2
CASSFTGTEAFF
TGTGCCAGCAGCTTTACCGGCACTGAAGCTTTCTTT
>TRBJ2-3|-|TRBD2|TRBV12-3/TRBV12-4
CASSTLAGVGQYF
TGTGCCAGCAGTACCTTAGCGGGGGTAGGGCAGTATTTT